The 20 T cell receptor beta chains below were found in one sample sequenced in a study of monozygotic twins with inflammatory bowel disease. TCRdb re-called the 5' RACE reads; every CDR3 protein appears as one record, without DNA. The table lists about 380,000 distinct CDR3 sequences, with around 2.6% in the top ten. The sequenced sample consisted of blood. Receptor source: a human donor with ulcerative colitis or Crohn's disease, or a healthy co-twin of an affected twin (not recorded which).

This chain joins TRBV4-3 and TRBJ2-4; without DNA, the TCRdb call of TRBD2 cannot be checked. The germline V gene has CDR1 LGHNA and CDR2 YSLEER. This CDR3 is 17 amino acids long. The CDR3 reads CASSQDYISGGAYIQYF.

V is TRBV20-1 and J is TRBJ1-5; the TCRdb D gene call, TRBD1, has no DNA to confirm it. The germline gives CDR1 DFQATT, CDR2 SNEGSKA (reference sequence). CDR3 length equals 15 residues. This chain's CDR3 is CSAREHSGGDQPQHF.

CDR3 protein: CSVRGADTQYF. The chain carries TRBV29-1 and TRBJ2-3; no DNA is available, so the TRBD1 call from TCRdb remains unchecked. The CDR3 has 11 residues. The germline CDR1 and CDR2 sequences are SQVTM and ANQGSEA.

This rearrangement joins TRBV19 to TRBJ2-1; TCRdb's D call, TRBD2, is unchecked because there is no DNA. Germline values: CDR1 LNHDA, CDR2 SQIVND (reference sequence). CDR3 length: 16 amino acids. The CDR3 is CASSPQTPGLRNEQFF.

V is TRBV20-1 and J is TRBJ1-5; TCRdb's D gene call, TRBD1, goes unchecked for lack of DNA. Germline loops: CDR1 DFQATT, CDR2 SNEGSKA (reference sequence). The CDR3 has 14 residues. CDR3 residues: CSADFDRARQPQHF.

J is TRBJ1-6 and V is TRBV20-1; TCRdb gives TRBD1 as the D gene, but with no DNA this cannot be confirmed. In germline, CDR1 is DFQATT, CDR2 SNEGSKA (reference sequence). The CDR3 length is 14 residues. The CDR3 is CSAHGDRGNSPLHF.

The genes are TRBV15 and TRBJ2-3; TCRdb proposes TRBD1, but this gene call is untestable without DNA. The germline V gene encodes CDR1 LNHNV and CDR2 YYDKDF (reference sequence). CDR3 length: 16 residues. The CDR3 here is CATSRERAGGTDTQYF.

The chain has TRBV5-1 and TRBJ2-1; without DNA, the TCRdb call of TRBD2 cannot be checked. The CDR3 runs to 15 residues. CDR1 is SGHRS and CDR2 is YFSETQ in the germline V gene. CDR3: CASSLVSSGGNEQFF. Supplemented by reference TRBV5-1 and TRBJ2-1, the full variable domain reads KAGVTQTPRYLIKTRGQQVTLSCSPISGHRSVSWYQQTPGQGLQFLFEYFSETQRNKGNFPGRFSGRQFSNSRSEMNVSTLELGDSALYLCASSLVSSGGNEQFFGPGTRLTVL.

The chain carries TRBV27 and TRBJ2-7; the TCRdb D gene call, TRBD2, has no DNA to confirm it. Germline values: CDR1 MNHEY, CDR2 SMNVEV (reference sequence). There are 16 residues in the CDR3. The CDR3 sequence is CASSFVSGGSSYEQYF.

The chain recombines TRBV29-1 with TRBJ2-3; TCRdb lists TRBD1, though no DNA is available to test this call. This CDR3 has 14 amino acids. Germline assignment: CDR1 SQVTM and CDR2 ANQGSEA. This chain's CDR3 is CSVNGQGSTDTQYF.

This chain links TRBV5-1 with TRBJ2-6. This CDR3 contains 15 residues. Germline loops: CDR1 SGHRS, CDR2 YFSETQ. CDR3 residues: CASSFESSGANVLTF. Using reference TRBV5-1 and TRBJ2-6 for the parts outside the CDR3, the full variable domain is KAGVTQTPRYLIKTRGQQVTLSCSPISGHRSVSWYQQTPGQGLQFLFEYFSETQRNKGNFPGRFSGRQFSNSRSEMNVSTLELGDSALYLCASSFESSGANVLTFGAGSRLTVL.

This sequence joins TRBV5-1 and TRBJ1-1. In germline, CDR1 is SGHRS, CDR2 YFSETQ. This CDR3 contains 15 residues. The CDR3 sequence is CASSLPPLLNTEAFF.

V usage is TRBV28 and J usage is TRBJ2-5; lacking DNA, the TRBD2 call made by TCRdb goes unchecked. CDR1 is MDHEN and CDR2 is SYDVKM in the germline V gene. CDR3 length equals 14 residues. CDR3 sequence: CASTPPSGRETQYF.

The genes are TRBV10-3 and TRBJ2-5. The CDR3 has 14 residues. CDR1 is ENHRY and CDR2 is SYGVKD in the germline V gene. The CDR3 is CAISETSPQETQYF.

CDR3 amino acids: CSVEQGSSTDTQYF. This chain joins TRBV29-1 and TRBJ2-3; the TCRdb call, TRBD1, lacks DNA for checking. Germline V CDR1 and CDR2: SQVTM, ANQGSEA. The CDR3 is made up of 14 amino acids.

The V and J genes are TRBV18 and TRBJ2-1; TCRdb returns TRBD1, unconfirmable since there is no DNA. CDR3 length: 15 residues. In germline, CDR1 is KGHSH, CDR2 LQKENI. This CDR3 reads CASSPPEQGVDEQFF.

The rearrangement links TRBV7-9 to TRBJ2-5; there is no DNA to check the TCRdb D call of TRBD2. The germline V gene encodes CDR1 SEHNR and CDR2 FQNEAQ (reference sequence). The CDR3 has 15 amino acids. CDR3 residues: CASNLSGGPGETQYF.

CDR3 sequence: CASRQRSYEQYF. The chain couples TRBV6-2 or TRBV6-3 to TRBJ2-7. CDR3 length equals 12 residues. Germline CDR1 MNHEY, CDR2 SVGEGT.

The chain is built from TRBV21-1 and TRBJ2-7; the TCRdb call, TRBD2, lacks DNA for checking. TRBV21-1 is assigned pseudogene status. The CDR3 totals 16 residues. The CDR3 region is CASSKVQGLRVHEQYF.

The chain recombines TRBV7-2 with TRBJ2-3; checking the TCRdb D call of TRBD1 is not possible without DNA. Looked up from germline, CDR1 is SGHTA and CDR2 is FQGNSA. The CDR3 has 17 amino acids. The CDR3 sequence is CASSLGTAGAITDTQYF.